These 28 T cell receptor beta chains were sequenced from one sample in a study of beta chain features in type 1 diabetes. Findings and caveats of the study: Shorter TCRB CDR3s, moderately but significantly so, marked every one of the four CD4+ subsets in Type 1 diabetes patients.

No antigen is known for these receptors. Reverse transcription of all isolated RNA meant that expressed TCRB transcripts were sequenced. Generated by immunoSEQ multiplex PCR, the TCRdb table keeps only in-frame clones and is missing some. The sample includes over 300,000 clones, around 9.7% of them seen just once. Sequencing was performed on central memory CD4+ T cells from blood. Every receptor here comes from a young man with type 1 diabetes.

This clone was detected a few times. CDR3 DNA: TGTGCCAGCAGCTTAATGTTTAGGGGGCCACGAAATTCACCCCTCCACTTT. Protein sequence: CASSLMFRGPRNSPLHF. The chain recombines TRBV13 with TRBJ1-6, with 7 bases that match TRBD1. Trimming took 2 bases from V and 7 from J; bases not matched to a gene: 11. The V gene's germline CDR1 is PRHDT and CDR2 FYEKMQ (reference sequence). CDR3 size: 17 residues.

The chain uses TRBV4-3 and TRBJ2-1; 7 bases agree with TRBD1. The CDR3 spans 15 residues. Trimming at V came to 5 bases and at J to 3 bases, leaving 7 bases not matched to a gene. The germline V gene has CDR1 LGHNA and CDR2 YSLEER. Here the CDR3 reads CASSDTGVGYNEQFF. The CDR3 coding sequence is TGCGCCAGCAGCGACACAGGGGTAGGCTACAATGAGCAGTTCTTC.

This clone was seen only a few times. The chain couples TRBV5-4 to TRBJ2-7, with TRBD2 matching over 9 bases. CDR1 and CDR2 from the germline V gene are SGHNT and YYREEE (reference sequence). There are 16 residues in the CDR3. J lost 6 bases, V lost 5 bases, and 15 bases had no gene match. The CDR3 spells CASSLGGGAGIVEQYF. The CDR3 bases are TGTGCCAGCAGTTTAGGCGGGGGGGCCGGAATCGTCGAGCAGTACTTC.

The V gene is TRBV29-1, the J gene TRBJ1-4; tentatively, D is TRBD1 (6 bases). Trimming removed 7 bases at V and 0 bases at J, with 9 bases between. The CDR3 length is 13 residues. CDR1 is SQVTM and CDR2 is ANQGSEA in the germline V gene. CDR3 nucleotides: TGCAGCGGACGGACAGCAACTAATGAAAAACTGTTTTTT. Its translation is CSGRTATNEKLFF.

This clone was counted a few times. The V call is TRBV7-9, the J call TRBJ2-1; no clear D. In germline, CDR1 is SEHNR, CDR2 FQNEAQ (reference sequence). The CDR3 is 14 residues long. Trimming removed 0 bases from V and 4 bases from J, with 7 bases in between. In DNA form, the CDR3 reads TGTGCCAGCAGCTTAGCGCTACAGTACAATGAGCAGTTCTTC. It yields the protein CASSLALQYNEQFF.

This chain joins TRBV6-5 and TRBJ2-5; possible D gene TRBD1, 6 bases. V was clipped by 6 bases and J by 7 bases, with 15 bases between them. CDR1 and CDR2 (germline): MNHEY, SVGAGI. This CDR3 comprises 13 residues. For the CDR3, the DNA is TGTGCCAGCAGATTATACTTACAGGGGACCCAGTACTTC. Translating gives CASRLYLQGTQYF.

The table lists this clone with a few counts. The chain employs TRBV7-9 and TRBJ2-7; D is perhaps TRBD1 (7 bases). V lost 1 base to trimming and J lost 2 bases, with 15 bases between them. Germline CDR1 and CDR2: SEHNR and FQNEAQ (reference sequence). The CDR3 is 16 residues long. CDR3 coding DNA: TGTGCCAGCAGCTTAGGAGGGGGGACAGTAGCCTACGAGCAGTACTTC. As protein: CASSLGGGTVAYEQYF.

This clone was counted ten times or more. Within the sample, other DNA sequences also encode this same CDR3. In DNA form, the CDR3 reads TGTGCCAGCAGCTTAGCGGGAAATACGCAGTATTTT. It encodes CASSLAGNTQYF. The chain employs TRBV7-9 and TRBJ2-3; unclear D gene. Trimming cost V 0 bases and J 7 bases, with 5 bases left between them. From germline, CDR1 is SEHNR and CDR2 FQNEAQ (reference sequence). CDR3 length: 12 amino acids. Together with reference TRBV7-9 and TRBJ2-3, the CDR3 gives the full variable domain: DTGVSQNPRHKITKRGQNVTFRCDPISEHNRLYWYRQTLGQGPEFLTYFQNEAQLEKSRLLSDRFSAERPKGSFSTLEIQRTEQGDSAMYLCASSLAGNTQYFGPGTRLTVL.

This clone has only a few counts. The chain employs TRBV6-5 and TRBJ2-7; D could derive from TRBD1 or TRBD2 (6 bases each). CDR1 is MNHEY, CDR2 SVGAGI, per germline. The length of the CDR3 is 13 residues. V lost 7 bases to trimming and J lost 6 bases, with 16 bases between them. CDR3 nucleotide sequence: TGTGCCAGCACCGCCACGGGGGCCCCCGAGCAGTACTTC. Its protein product is CASTATGAPEQYF.

This clone has just a few counts. The chain uses TRBV6-5 and TRBJ1-6; D is unresolved. Germline CDR1 is MNHEY and CDR2 is SVGAGI. CDR3 length: 15 amino acids. Trimming took 0 bases from V and 10 from J, leaving 13 bases between them. The CDR3, as DNA: TGTGCCAGCAGTTACTCGATCCAGAATGGGTCACCCCTCCACTTT. Its translation: CASSYSIQNGSPLHF.

This chain links TRBV5-1 with TRBJ2-5; 11 bases line up with TRBD2. V shed 9 bases and J 3 bases; nucleotides not matched to a gene: 13. Per germline, CDR1 SGHRS and CDR2 YFSETQ. The CDR3 runs to 16 residues. The CDR3: CAIASGGLKGEETQYF. In DNA, the CDR3 is TGCGCCATCGCTAGCGGGGGGCTTAAAGGGGAAGAGACCCAGTACTTC.

This clone was observed a few times. The chain employs TRBV7-9 and TRBJ2-2, with no clear D. V was shortened by 11 bases and J by 7 bases, with 5 bases between the two germline ends. The CDR3 covers 9 residues. Looked up from germline, CDR1 is SEHNR and CDR2 is FQNEAQ (reference sequence). CDR3 bases: TGTGCCTCCGGCGGGGAGCTGTTTTTT. Translating it yields CASGGELFF. The full variable domain, its missing parts supplied by reference TRBV7-9 and TRBJ2-2, is DTGVSQNPRHKITKRGQNVTFRCDPISEHNRLYWYRQTLGQGPEFLTYFQNEAQLEKSRLLSDRFSAERPKGSFSTLEIQRTEQGDSAMYLCASGGELFFGEGSRLTVL.

V and J are TRBV5-1 and TRBJ2-3, with D possibly TRBD1 on 6 matching bases. Germline loops: CDR1 SGHRS, CDR2 YFSETQ. The CDR3 is 14 residues long. V was shortened by 4 bases and J by 0 bases, with 9 bases between the two germline ends. The CDR3, as DNA: TGCGCCAGCAGCCCCGGACAGAGCACAGATACGCAGTATTTT. Its protein is CASSPGQSTDTQYF.

Only one count was recorded for this clone. The CDR3 here is CASSHTSVGEQYF. CDR3 bases: TGTGCCAGCAGTCATACTAGCGTGGGGGAGCAGTACTTC. The chain uses TRBV27 and TRBJ2-7; TRBD2 aligns across 7 bases. Germline-derived CDR1 and CDR2 are MNHEY and SMNVEV (reference sequence). V was clipped by 5 bases and J by 7 bases; unmatched bases: 8. The CDR3 spans 13 residues.

In its sample, this clone was seen many times. V and J are TRBV15 and TRBJ2-2; 8 nucleotides match TRBD1. CDR1 and CDR2 (germline): LNHNV, YYDKDF (reference sequence). The CDR3 length is 20 residues. V lost 0 bases to trimming and J lost 3 bases; unmatched junction nucleotides: 15. The CDR3 region has the DNA TGTGCCACCAGCAGAGAGGACAGGGCGAAGCCCTTCACTGACACCGGGGAGCTGTTTTTT. Amino acid sequence: CATSREDRAKPFTDTGELFF.

This chain links TRBV18 with TRBJ2-5; 7 nucleotides match TRBD1. V lost 3 bases and J lost 1; bases outside the gene matches: 8. Germline V gene lookup returns CDR1 KGHSH and CDR2 LQKENI. This CDR3 has 16 amino acids. CDR3 amino acids: CASSPRMTGSQETQYF. The CDR3 nucleotides read TGTGCCAGCTCACCTCGCATGACAGGGTCCCAAGAGACCCAGTACTTC.

The rearrangement uses TRBV18 and TRBJ1-3; D not certain. The CDR3 is made up of 15 amino acids. The germline V gene has CDR1 KGHSH and CDR2 LQKENI. V was cut by 2 bases and J by 0 bases, with 8 bases left in between. As DNA, the CDR3 is TGTGCCAGCTCACCAACAGAAATCTCTGGAAACACCATATATTTT. Translating gives CASSPTEISGNTIYF. The entire variable domain, with the rest obtained from reference TRBV18 and TRBJ1-3, is as follows: NAGVMQNPRHLVRRRGQEARLRCSPMKGHSHVYWYRQLPEEGLKFMVYLQKENIIDESGMPKERFSAEFPKEGPSILRIQQVVRGDSAAYFCASSPTEISGNTIYFGEGSWLTVV.

At least ten counts were recorded for this clone. The chain links TRBV10-3 to TRBJ2-3; maybe TRBD1 (6 bases). Germline values: CDR1 ENHRY, CDR2 SYGVKD. This CDR3 comprises 11 residues. V was trimmed by 10 bases and J by 6 bases, leaving 11 bases between them. CDR3 DNA: TGTGCCACAGGGGCGGAGGATACGCAGTATTTT. Amino acids: CATGAEDTQYF.

This clone came up a few times. This sample includes further DNA sequences coding for the same CDR3. The V and J genes are TRBV6-5 and TRBJ1-2; tentative D call: TRBD1 (6 bases). Trimming stripped 2 bases from V and 6 bases from J, with 10 bases between. In germline, CDR1 is MNHEY, CDR2 SVGAGI. CDR3 length: 13 amino acids. CDR3 DNA: TGTGCCAGCAGTTACAGGGCAGGGGATGGCTACACCTTC. This translates into CASSYRAGDGYTF.

This clone was recorded at least ten times. The V gene is TRBV7-6, the J gene TRBJ2-5; 10 bases fit TRBD1. Trimming at V came to 4 bases and at J to 3 bases, leaving 11 bases not matched to a gene. Germline values: CDR1 SGHVS, CDR2 FNYEAQ. The CDR3 is 17 amino acids. The CDR3 spells CASSYTNPGQGKETQYF. The CDR3 DNA is TGTGCCAGCAGCTACACGAATCCGGGACAGGGGAAAGAGACCCAGTACTTC.

This clone occurred a few times. The DNA of the CDR3 is TGTGCCAGTAGTGTGGGGGGATTGGGAGATACGCAGTATTTT. This encodes CASSVGGLGDTQYF. This rearrangement joins TRBV19 to TRBJ2-3; TRBD2 is a possible D gene (6 bases). Germline V CDR1 and CDR2: LNHDA, SQIVND (reference sequence). This CDR3 region has 14 residues. Trimming took off 5 bases at V and 5 bases at J, with 14 bases between the two ends.

There are many counts of this clone. J is TRBJ2-4 and V is TRBV7-2; 10 bases agree with TRBD1. The J segment lost 8 bases and the V segment lost 5 bases, leaving 6 bases of the junction unmatched. The CDR3 is made up of 14 amino acids. Germline V gives CDR1 SGHTA, CDR2 FQGNSA. CDR3 residues: CASSPGQGGDIQYF. As DNA, the CDR3 is TGTGCCAGCAGCCCTGGACAGGGGGGTGACATTCAGTACTTC.

A few counts support this clone. The chain recombines TRBV19 with TRBJ2-3; TRBD1 aligns across 8 bases. The V gene end was trimmed by 6 bases and the J gene end by 0 bases; junction bases not matched to a gene: 11. The CDR3 contains 17 residues. Germline V CDR1 and CDR2: LNHDA, SQIVND (reference sequence). CDR3 coding DNA: TGTGCCAGTAGCCCTTCACTAACAGGGGGGAGCACAGATACGCAGTATTTT. It translates to CASSPSLTGGSTDTQYF. Variable domain in full (rest from reference TRBV19 and TRBJ2-3): DGGITQSPKYLFRKEGQNVTLSCEQNLNHDAMYWYRQDPGQGLRLIYYSQIVNDFQKGDIAEGYSVSREKKESFPLTVTSAQKNPTAFYLCASSPSLTGGSTDTQYFGPGTRLTVL.

This clone occurred a few times. V is TRBV7-2 and J is TRBJ2-3; D not resolved. V was shortened by 1 base and J by 1 base, with 9 bases between the two germline ends. Germline V gene sequence: CDR1 SGHTA, CDR2 FQGNSA. CDR3 length equals 15 residues. The CDR3 nucleotides read TGTGCCAGCAGCTTAGTATTTACACGCACAGATACGCAGTATTTT. Translating it yields CASSLVFTRTDTQYF.

V usage is TRBV30 and J usage is TRBJ1-2; the match to TRBD1 covers 7 bases. This CDR3 is 16 amino acids long. Losses at the gene ends were 5 bases for V and 2 bases for J; bases not matched to a gene: 14. Germline V CDR1 and CDR2: GTSNPN, SVGIG (reference sequence). As DNA, the CDR3 is TGTGCCTGGCGTTCGACAGGGATCGGGGGAAACTATGGCTACACCTTC. Translation: CAWRSTGIGGNYGYTF.

This chain links TRBV28 with TRBJ1-5; TRBD1 aligns across 10 bases. Losses at the gene ends were 5 bases for V and 1 base for J; bases not matched to a gene: 2. Germline-derived CDR1 and CDR2 are MDHEN and SYDVKM. CDR3 size: 15 residues. The CDR3 region has the DNA TGTGCCAGCAGTGTGGACAGGGGGAGCAATCAGCCCCAGCATTTT. This sequence encodes CASSVDRGSNQPQHF.

The chain links TRBV18 to TRBJ1-6; D not certain. CDR1 is KGHSH, CDR2 LQKENI, per germline. Trimming removed 5 bases from V and 8 bases from J, with 10 bases in between. The CDR3 runs 13 residues. The CDR3 spells CASSAAGDSPLHF. The DNA for the CDR3 is TGTGCCAGCTCAGCCGCCGGGGATTCACCCCTCCACTTT.

V gene TRBV28 combines with J gene TRBJ2-1; 7 bases are shared with TRBD2. With 8 bases clipped from V and 0 bases from J, the junction kept 7 bases outside the gene matches. The CDR3 totals 15 residues. Germline assignment: CDR1 MDHEN and CDR2 SYDVKM. This CDR3 is CASGEGGGSYNEQFF. The CDR3 DNA reads TGTGCCAGCGGAGAGGGCGGGGGCTCCTACAATGAGCAGTTCTTC. Full variable domain (rest looked up from reference TRBV28 and TRBJ2-1): DVKVTQSSRYLVKRTGEKVFLECVQDMDHENMFWYRQDPGLGLRLIYFSYDVKMKEKGDIPEGYSVSREKKERFSLILESASTNQTSMYLCASGEGGGSYNEQFFGPGTRLTVL.